The source of this T cell receptor (beta chain) is a study of OX40 agonist ivuxolimab in advanced cancers. Libraries were prepared by immunoSEQ multiplex PCR; TCRdb keeps only in-frame clonotypes and omits some of them. This table has approximately 94,000 clones, around 90% appearing once. The V end was cut by 2 bases, the J end by 1 base, with 5 bases between. CDR1 and CDR2 (germline): LGHNA, YSLEER. The CDR3 is 13 residues long. This specimen consisted of CD4+ or CD8+ T cells sorted from blood, obtained in a trial of the OX40 agonist ivuxolimab. The TCR was taken from an adult with an advanced solid tumor such as melanoma, head and neck, liver or kidney cancer. The rearrangement links TRBV4-3 to TRBJ1-1; no firm D call. CDR3 nucleotides: TGCGCCAGCAGCCAACGGAGGAACACTGAAGCTTTCTTT. Amino acid sequence: CASSQRRNTEAFF.